These 27 T cell receptor beta chains were all obtained from the same sample, sequenced in a study of tissue T cells after allogeneic stem cell transplantation. Time point indicated: mouse harvest day 7 after allogeneic transplant. Tail vein injection delivered 10^7 T-cell-depleted bone marrow cells and 10^6 splenic CD5+ T cells. The data were produced by immunoSEQ multiplex PCR, yet TCRdb's version contains in-frame clones alone and is incomplete. In the table there are roughly 7,100 clones, about 45% of which are singletons. Specimen: gut tissue. Receptors originate from a female BALB/c mouse given C57BL/6 T cells with graft-versus-host disease after an allogeneic hematopoietic cell transplant.

Concerning this clone: The genes are named according to mouse. The CDR3 is cut off 1 residue early in the read; its end comes from the germline J gene. The chain couples TRBV12-2 to TRBJ2-5; weak D call: TRBD1 (7 bases). V lost 0 bases and J lost 5, with 14 bases in between. The CDR3 consists of 15 residues. CDR1 and CDR2 (germline): SGHLS, HYDKME. The CDR3 sequence: CASSLEGAQGDTQYF. The sequenced part of the CDR3 DNA is TGTGCCAGCTCTCTCGAGGGGGCGCAAGGAGACACCCAGTAC.

For this clone: Gene names follow the mouse nomenclature. The CDR3 extends 1 residue past the end of the read, so its final part is completed from the germline J gene. The rearrangement links TRBV12-1 to TRBJ2-3; D is perhaps TRBD1 (5 bases). CDR1 is SGHSN and CDR2 is HYEKVE in the germline V gene. V lost 6 bases and J 0 bases, leaving 9 bases between the germline ends. The CDR3 sequence is 13 residues long. The chain's CDR3 is CASRQGSAETLYF. The sequenced part of the CDR3 DNA is TGTGCCAGCCGTCAGGGAAGTGCAGAAACGCTGTAT.

To note about this clone: All gene names here are mouse names. The read stops 1 residue short of the end of the CDR3; the missing end is completed from the germline J gene. This rearrangement joins TRBV4 to TRBJ1-6; 7 nucleotides match TRBD1. TRBJ1-6 qualifies as an ORF whose function is uncertain. With V trimmed by 3 bases and J by 7 bases, 3 bases remained unmatched. CDR1 LGHDT and CDR2 YNNKQL come from the germline V gene (reference sequence). This CDR3 is 14 amino acids long. The covered CDR3 bases are TGTGCCAGCAGCTACGGGGACAGAAATTCGCCCCTCTAC. Its protein is CASSYGDRNSPLY. The complete CDR3 sequence is CASSYGDRNSPLYF.

Turning to this clone: Gene names are the mouse ones. From the germline J gene comes the end of the CDR3, since the read stops 1 residue before it. This chain links TRBV23 with TRBJ2-4. CDR1 and CDR2 (germline): KGHTA, FQNQQP. The CDR3 is 12 amino acids. The CDR3 bases that were read are TGCTCCAGCAGTCAAGGGGTAAACACCTTGTAC. It is translated as CSSSQGVNTLY. The CDR3 in its entirety is CSSSQGVNTLYF. Drawing the rest from reference TRBV23 and TRBJ2-4, the complete variable domain is DAAVTQKPRYLIKMKGQEAEMKCIPEKGHTAVFWYQQKQSKELKFLIYFQNQQPLDQIDMVKERFSAVCPSSSLCSLGIRTCEAEDSALYLCSSSQGVNTLYFGAGTRLSVL.

This clone was seen a few times. The gene names given are mouse names. The read stops 1 residue short of the end of the CDR3; the missing end is completed from the germline J gene. The genes are TRBV12-2 and TRBJ2-3; no definite D call. V dropped 0 bases and J dropped 0 bases, with 9 bases sitting between them. Per the germline V gene, CDR1 is SGHLS and CDR2 is HYDKME. The CDR3 totals 15 residues. CDR3 DNA, as far as it was read: TGTGCCAGCTCTCTCGATGGGAATAGTGCAGAAACGCTGTAT. This translates into CASSLDGNSAETLY. The CDR3 in full is CASSLDGNSAETLYF.

Concerning this clone: Gene and germline names: mouse. The sequence runs out 1 residue before the end of the CDR3; the remainder is reconstructed from the germline J gene. The chain is built from TRBV23 and TRBJ1-2; the D call in the table, TRBD1, was not verified against the DNA. Germline lookup yields CDR1 KGHTA and CDR2 FQNQQP. The CDR3 sequence is 13 residues long. The CDR3 loop is CSSSPRQGTDYTF. CDR3 DNA, as far as it was read: TGCTCCAGCAGTCCCCGACAGGGGACCGACTACACC.

Notes on this clone: The genes and germline here are from mouse. The CDR3 end lies 1 residue beyond the end of the read and is filled in from the germline J gene. The rearrangement links TRBV4 to TRBJ2-1; D gene unclear. The V end was cut by 3 bases, the J end by 7 bases, with 10 bases between. Per the germline V gene, CDR1 is LGHDT and CDR2 is YNNKQL (reference sequence). The CDR3 consists of 13 residues. CDR3 bases read: TGTGCCAGCAGCTACAGGTCGGGAGCTGAGCAGTTC. It specifies CASSYRSGAEQF. The whole CDR3 protein is CASSYRSGAEQFF.

This clone was detected a few times. Genes and germline are mouse. The read is 1 residue too short to cover the CDR3 end, so that end is filled in from the germline J gene. The chain recombines TRBV26 with TRBJ1-1; D remains ambiguous. CDR3 size: 14 residues. Trimming removed 3 bases from V and 1 base from J, with 9 bases in between. Germline-derived CDR1 and CDR2 are KGHPV and FQNQEV (reference sequence). The sequenced CDR3 bases are TGTGCCAGCAGTCTTCGGGGTAGGAACACAGAAGTCTTC. Its translation is CASSLRGRNTEVF. In full, the CDR3 reads CASSLRGRNTEVFF.

Remarks on this clone: Mouse gene names apply. The read falls 1 residue short of the CDR3 end, and the missing part is taken from the germline J gene. The V gene is TRBV15, the J gene TRBJ2-5, with D maybe TRBD1 (6 bases). Trimming left V 3 bases short and J 5 bases short, with 9 bases between. This CDR3 spans 13 amino acids. Germline V gives CDR1 SGHND, CDR2 FRSKSL. CDR3 in amino acids: CASSFDRRDTQYF. Incomplete CDR3 DNA: TGTGCCAGCAGTTTCGACAGGCGAGACACCCAGTAC.

For this clone: Gene names are mouse gene names. The CDR3 goes on 1 residue after the read ends, and that part is filled in from the germline J gene. The V gene is TRBV17, the J gene TRBJ2-7; TRBD2 matches 11 bases. CDR1 is MNHDT, CDR2 YYDKIL, per germline. V lost 7 bases to trimming and J lost 8 bases; unmatched junction nucleotides: 4. This CDR3 contains 12 residues. The CDR3 sequence: CASKTGGGQQYF. The CDR3 DNA, read in part, is TGTGCTAGCAAGACTGGGGGGGGCCAACAGTAC. The whole variable domain, remainder taken from reference TRBV17 and TRBJ2-7, is DTTVKQNPRYKLARVGKPVNLICSQTMNHDTMYWYQKKPNQAPKLLLFYYDKILNREADTFEKFQSSRPNNSFCSLYIGSAGLEYSAMYLCASKTGGGQQYFGPGTRLTVL.

Comment on this clone: Mouse gene names apply. With the read ending 1 residue before the CDR3 end, the germline J gene is used to fill in that end. V usage is TRBV16 and J usage is TRBJ2-4, with D possibly being TRBD1 or TRBD2 (6 bases each). V was trimmed by 0 bases and J by 0 bases, leaving 7 bases between them. The length of the CDR3 is 15 residues. CDR1 is SGHSA and CDR2 is FRNQAP in the germline V gene. CDR3 DNA (partial): TGTGCAAGCAGCTTAGAGGGGGCTAGTCAAAACACCTTGTAC. Translating it yields CASSLEGASQNTLY. The whole CDR3 sequence is CASSLEGASQNTLYF.

Note on this clone: Any gene name here is a mouse gene name. The CDR3 extends 1 residue past the end of the read, so its final part is completed from the germline J gene. This sequence joins TRBV26 and TRBJ1-4; D call uncertain. Trimming pared 3 bases from V and 0 bases from J, leaving 5 bases between. CDR1 is KGHPV and CDR2 is FQNQEV in the germline V gene (reference sequence). The CDR3 spans 14 residues. The chain's CDR3 is CASSLQVSNERLFF. CDR3 DNA (partial): TGTGCCAGCAGTCTACAAGTTTCCAACGAAAGATTATTT.

Judged by abundance, this clone is medium-sized (0.01 to 0.1%). Any gene name here is a mouse gene name. The CDR3 goes on 1 residue after the read ends, and that part is filled in from the germline J gene. V and J are TRBV2 and TRBJ2-7; 10 bases map to TRBD2. V lost 5 bases to trimming and J lost 2 bases; unmatched junction nucleotides: 0. The CDR3 is made up of 13 amino acids. Germline assignment: CDR1 LGHNA and CDR2 YSYQKL. CDR3 DNA, as far as it was read: TGTGCCAGCAGCACTGGGGGGGCCTATGAACAGTAC. As protein: CASSTGGAYEQY. In full, the CDR3 reads CASSTGGAYEQYF.

Comments on this clone: Gene names and germline refer to mouse. The read halts 1 residue ahead of the CDR3 end, with the missing end drawn from the germline J gene. The V gene is TRBV13-3, the J gene TRBJ2-5; D unclear. This CDR3 has 11 residues. CDR1 is NNHDY, CDR2 SYVADS, per germline. The V gene lost 5 bases and the J gene lost 4 bases, with 5 bases spanning the gap. The part of the CDR3 DNA that was read is TGTGCCAGCAGCCGGAAAGACACCCAGTAC. This gives the protein CASSRKDTQY. The entire CDR3 protein reads CASSRKDTQYF.

On this clone: Mouse germline and gene names are used. The read ends 1 residue before the CDR3 terminus; that terminus is restored from the germline J gene. This rearrangement joins TRBV16 to TRBJ1-4; no definite D call. Trimming left V 4 bases short and J 5 bases short, with 8 bases between. Germline CDR1 is SGHSA and CDR2 is FRNQAP. This CDR3 has 13 amino acids. This CDR3 is CASSSPTNERLFF. The part of the CDR3 DNA that was read is TGTGCAAGCAGCTCCCCCACTAACGAAAGATTATTT.

With regard to this clone: Mouse germline and gene names are used. The CDR3 spells CASSLWVADSAETLYF. The covered CDR3 bases are TGTGCCAGCTCTCTCTGGGTGGCTGATAGTGCAGAAACGCTGTAT. The rearrangement links TRBV12-2 to TRBJ2-3, with D unresolved. The read ends 1 residue shy of where the CDR3 ends; the end is completed using the germline J gene. CDR3 length: 16 amino acids. The V end lost 0 bases, the J end lost 0 bases, and 12 bases lay between the germline ends. Germline lookup yields CDR1 SGHLS and CDR2 HYDKME.

In the case of this clone: Genes and germline are mouse. Read coverage stops 1 residue before the CDR3 terminus; the germline J gene supplies the remainder. The rearrangement links TRBV31 to TRBJ2-4; D gene ambiguous. Trimming stripped 0 bases from V and 3 bases from J, with 7 bases between. From germline, CDR1 is GKSSPN and CDR2 SITVG. The CDR3 has 13 residues. CDR3 bases read: TGTGCCTGGAGTCTAGAGAGGCAAAACACCTTGTAC. Its translation: CAWSLERQNTLY. The full CDR3 protein is CAWSLERQNTLYF.

Concerning this clone itself: Gene and germline names: mouse. The read finishes 1 residue shy of the CDR3 end, and the germline J gene is used to complete it. This chain joins TRBV12-1 and TRBJ1-4, with D maybe TRBD1 (5 bases). The germline V gene has CDR1 SGHSN and CDR2 HYEKVE. The length of the CDR3 is 15 residues. V lost 2 bases to trimming and J lost 0 bases, with 9 bases between them. CDR3 sequence reads: CASSPQGLSNERLFF. The sequenced CDR3 bases are TGTGCCAGCTCTCCCCAGGGTCTTTCCAACGAAAGATTATTT.

This clone qualifies as medium-sized. Gene names are the mouse ones. The read ends 1 residue shy of where the CDR3 ends; the end is completed using the germline J gene. V and J are TRBV23 and TRBJ2-7; no DNA check was done on the table's D call, TRBD2. Germline V gives CDR1 KGHTA, CDR2 FQNQQP. The CDR3 runs to 12 residues. The CDR3 spells CSSMTGPYEQYF. CDR3 DNA, as far as it was read: TGCTCCAGCATGACTGGGCCCTATGAACAGTAC.

As to this clone: Gene names are the mouse ones. The observed sequence ends 1 residue before the CDR3 terminus, with the missing tail filled in from the germline J gene. This sequence joins TRBV16 and TRBJ2-7; 7 nucleotides line up with TRBD2. Unmatched junction bases numbered 3, after V lost 1 base and J lost 3 bases. Per germline, CDR1 SGHSA and CDR2 FRNQAP. The CDR3 has 14 amino acids. The CDR3 bases that were read are TGTGCAAGCAGCTTAGGGTCTGGGGGCTATGAACAGTAC. Encoded protein: CASSLGSGGYEQY. The whole CDR3 sequence reads CASSLGSGGYEQYF.

A remark on this clone: Gene and germline names: mouse. Read coverage stops 1 residue before the CDR3 terminus; the germline J gene supplies the remainder. The chain is built from TRBV12-1 and TRBJ2-4; 11 bases match TRBD2. Germline V lookup: CDR1 SGHSN, CDR2 HYEKVE. The CDR3 is 16 amino acids. The V and J ends lost 1 base and 0 bases, in that order; junction bases with no gene match: 2. CDR3 DNA, as far as it was read: TGTGCCAGCTCTCTAAGGGACTGGGGGAGTCAAAACACCTTGTAC. Its protein product is CASSLRDWGSQNTLY. The full CDR3 is CASSLRDWGSQNTLYF.

About this clone itself: Gene names denote mouse genes. The CDR3 spells CASSKGETLYF. The covered CDR3 bases are TGTGCCAGCAGTAAGGGGGAAACGCTGTAT. This chain joins TRBV26 and TRBJ2-3, with a weak D call TRBD1 (5 bases). The read stops 1 residue short of the end of the CDR3; the missing end is completed from the germline J gene. Germline V lookup: CDR1 KGHPV, CDR2 FQNQEV (reference sequence). With 5 bases removed from V and 6 bases from J, the gap between germline ends came to 6 bases. This CDR3 comprises 11 residues.

Points on this clone: Gene names denote mouse genes. The observed sequence ends 1 residue before the CDR3 terminus, with the missing tail filled in from the germline J gene. The chain uses TRBV26 and TRBJ2-1; the D gene is possibly TRBD1 (6 bases). The germline gives CDR1 KGHPV, CDR2 FQNQEV (reference sequence). The germline V and J ends were trimmed by 4 bases and 0 bases, with 10 bases remaining between them. This CDR3 region has 15 residues. The CDR3 bases that were read are TGTGCCAGCAGTCAACAGGGATATAACTATGCTGAGCAGTTC. Its translation is CASSQQGYNYAEQF. The whole CDR3 is CASSQQGYNYAEQFF.

Concerning this clone: Gene names and germline match the mouse. The read finishes 1 residue shy of the CDR3 end, and the germline J gene is used to complete it. The chain has TRBV12-2 and TRBJ2-5; D gene ambiguous. CDR3 length equals 14 residues. V lost 2 bases, J lost 0 bases, and 8 bases lay in between. The germline gives CDR1 SGHLS, CDR2 HYDKME. CDR3 loop: CASSPGGNQDTQYF. The CDR3 DNA, read in part, is TGTGCCAGCTCTCCCGGCGGGAACCAAGACACCCAGTAC.

This clone is large in the sample. The gene symbols are mouse symbols. From the germline J gene comes the end of the CDR3, since the read stops 1 residue before it. The chain recombines TRBV12-1 with TRBJ1-2, with D uncertain. The germline gives CDR1 SGHSN, CDR2 HYEKVE. The CDR3 has 13 residues. Trimming stripped 1 base from V and 0 bases from J, with 5 bases between. The CDR3 protein is CASSLTANSDYTF. Incomplete CDR3 DNA: TGTGCCAGCTCTCTGACTGCAAACTCCGACTACACC.

As to this clone: Genes and germline are mouse. The read comes to an end 1 residue before the CDR3 does, leaving the germline J gene to fill in the end. The V and J genes are TRBV15 and TRBJ2-4; weak D call: TRBD2 (6 bases). Trimming cost V 6 bases and J 2 bases, with 9 bases left between them. This CDR3 has 13 amino acids. Germline-derived CDR1 and CDR2 are SGHND and FRSKSL. The CDR3 is CASRLGYQNTLYF. CDR3 bases read: TGTGCCAGCAGACTGGGATATCAAAACACCTTGTAC.

In its sample, this clone is large. Mouse gene names and germline throughout. The missing CDR3 end, 1 residue past where the read stops, is filled in from the germline J gene. The chain employs TRBV13-1 and TRBJ2-7; no reliable D call. The CDR3 is 13 residues long. Germline CDR1 is NSHNY and CDR2 is SYGAGN. V lost 0 bases and J lost 4, with 8 bases in between. This CDR3 is CASSDAPGYEQYF. The covered CDR3 bases are TGTGCCAGCAGTGATGCACCGGGGTATGAACAGTAC.